The 11 T cell receptor beta chains in this list originate from one sample, sequenced in a study of CD8 T cells in Susac syndrome. Reverse transcription used roughly 0.45 to 1 ug RNA and random hexamers. Via MiXCR, TCRdb re-called the immunoSEQ multiplex PCR reads, giving one row per CDR3 protein. The data show 150,000 to 200,000 distinct CDR3 sequences, with approximately 94% seen just once and 0.075% to 0.095% held by the top ten. The sequenced material came from CD4+ T cells from PBMCs. These receptors originate from a human donor with multiple sclerosis.

The genes are TRBV7-9 and TRBJ2-1; D unclear. Germline assignment: CDR1 SEHNR and CDR2 FQNEAQ (reference sequence). V was trimmed by 1 base and J by 5 bases, leaving 6 bases between them. This CDR3 contains 13 residues. The DNA for the CDR3 is TGTGCCAGCAGCTTAGGTCTAGACAATGAGCAGTTCTTC. Protein product: CASSLGLDNEQFF.

The CDR3 DNA sequence: TGTGCCAGCGGTACTACGAAGCAGTACTTC. Translating it yields CASGTTKQYF. The chain has TRBV3-1 and TRBJ2-7; D gene unclear. The CDR3 is made up of 10 amino acids. V lost 8 bases and J lost 8, with 10 bases in between. CDR1 LGHDT and CDR2 YNNKEL come from the germline V gene (reference sequence).

V is TRBV7-9 and J is TRBJ1-1, with no clear D. This CDR3 contains 13 residues. Germline CDR1 reads SEHNR; CDR2 reads FQNEAQ (reference sequence). V lost 2 bases and J lost 6, with 10 bases in between. CDR3 region: CASSLLQVAEAFF. The CDR3 DNA reads TGTGCCAGCAGCTTACTCCAGGTAGCTGAAGCTTTCTTT.

This clonotype was recorded once. The chain uses TRBV19 and TRBJ2-6; TRBD1 agrees at 7 bases. Germline loops: CDR1 LNHDA, CDR2 SQIVND (reference sequence). This CDR3 contains 15 residues. Trimming cost V 4 bases and J 3 bases; bases outside gene matches: 3. CDR3 bases: TGTGCCAGTAGTAAGACAGGGAATGGGGCCAACGTCCTGACTTTC. The encoded protein is CASSKTGNGANVLTF. Full variable domain (outside the CDR3, taken from reference TRBV19 and TRBJ2-6): DGGITQSPKYLFRKEGQNVTLSCEQNLNHDAMYWYRQDPGQGLRLIYYSQIVNDFQKGDIAEGYSVSREKKESFPLTVTSAQKNPTAFYLCASSKTGNGANVLTFGAGSRLTVL.

This rearrangement joins TRBV20-1 to TRBJ2-1, with a weak D call TRBD2 (6 bases). V was pared by 2 bases and J by 6 bases, with 17 bases between. Germline loops: CDR1 DFQATT, CDR2 SNEGSKA (reference sequence). CDR3 length: 15 amino acids. The DNA for the CDR3 is TGCAGTGCTAGAAAAACCGCGACTAGATTCAATGAGCAGTTCTTC. It specifies CSARKTATRFNEQFF.

Here the CDR3 DNA reads TGTGCCACCAGTGCCGGACAGGGGGGAGAGACCCAGTACTTC. As protein: CATSAGQGGETQYF. V gene TRBV24-1 combines with J gene TRBJ2-5; 10 bases are shared with TRBD1. The CDR3 consists of 14 residues. Per the germline V gene, CDR1 is KGHDR and CDR2 is SFDVKD. V lost 5 bases and J lost 4; bases outside the gene matches: 3.

V is TRBV18 and J is TRBJ2-1; 9 bases map to TRBD1. The trim removed 2 bases at V and 7 bases at J, leaving 9 bases unmatched. Germline CDR1 and CDR2: KGHSH and LQKENI. There are 16 residues in the CDR3. CDR3 region: CASSPVSGQGYNEQFF. Here the CDR3 DNA reads TGTGCCAGCTCACCAGTCTCGGGACAGGGCTATAATGAGCAGTTCTTC.

The chain combines TRBV5-6 with TRBJ2-2; TRBD1 matches 10 bases. After removal of 0 bases from V and 6 bases from J, the junction contained 8 bases not matched to a gene. Germline V lookup: CDR1 SGHDT, CDR2 YYEEEE. This CDR3 is 17 amino acids long. CDR3 DNA sequence: TGTGCCAGCAGCTTGGCTCTGGGACAGGGGAGGGCCGGGGAGCTGTTTTTT. Translated, it gives CASSLALGQGRAGELFF.

The V gene is TRBV28, the J gene TRBJ2-7; D unclear. The V gene's germline CDR1 is MDHEN and CDR2 SYDVKM. CDR3 length: 13 amino acids. V lost 7 bases and J 7 bases, leaving 17 bases between the germline ends. CDR3 coding DNA: TGTGCCAGCACCCCGGTGACCCTTGGAGAGCAGTACTTC. Residues: CASTPVTLGEQYF.

The CDR3 spells CASSISGSSYEQYF. As DNA, the CDR3 is TGTGCCAGCAGCATTAGCGGCAGCTCCTACGAGCAGTACTTC. The chain uses TRBV9 and TRBJ2-7; D may be TRBD2 (6 bases). The germline V gene has CDR1 SGDLS and CDR2 YYNGEE. V was clipped by 4 bases and J by 0 bases, with 11 bases between them. The CDR3 has 14 residues.

V usage is TRBV30 and J usage is TRBJ1-2; D gene ambiguous. The CDR3 extends over 15 amino acids. Germline CDR1 and CDR2: GTSNPN and SVGIG (reference sequence). Trimming stripped 3 bases from V and 6 bases from J, with 20 bases between. CDR3 nucleotides: TGTGCCTGGAGCGCACGGGTAAGGCCAGCGGATGGCTACACCTTC. The encoded protein is CAWSARVRPADGYTF.